This T cell receptor (beta chain) is drawn from a study of T cell responses to AZD1222 COVID-19 vaccine (dated by TCRdb to the early 2020s). In terms of the full investigation: TCR sequencing covered more than 230 trial participants: approximately 200 given two doses of AZD1222 and 26 given two doses of MenACWY control vaccine. Trial participants were enrolled by age into 18-55, 56-69 and 70-plus year subgroups, with roughly 160, 29 and 62 TCR-sequenced participants respectively. Paper-wide results and their limitations: Most participants were white British and females outnumbered males, and the authors suggested that clonal diversity may have been underestimated. Because no day 14 peak-response samples were available, repertoires were characterized only after the peak T cell response. Conclusions about previously exposed vaccinees are limited because only six or seven AZD1222 recipients were SARS-CoV-2 seropositive at baseline. The 56-69-year group was small, and its depth increase did not reach significance, likely because of low power. Vaccine-associated CD4 TCRs spanned the whole spike protein, with dominant responses in regions 160-218 and 743-854. Epitopes outside the regions mutated in the B.1.351 and B.1.1.7 variants were reportedly recognized by nearly half of the unique spike-specific TCRs. Spike-specific TCR breadth and depth rose significantly after two AZD1222 doses compared with day 0 and with MenACWY recipients.

The CDR3 regions of human TCRbeta chains were subjected to immunosequencing. As for how the authors treated the data: Repertoire TCRs were checked for matches against a reference library of SARS-CoV-2-specific TCRs that had been generated using the MIRA antigen-specificity platform. Breadth was defined as the fraction of unique TCRs that were SARS-CoV-2-associated. Depth was defined as the fraction of total T cells that were SARS-CoV-2-associated. Using the MIRA data, each spike-specific TCR was assigned both to the spike region to which the TCR was reactive and to a CD4 or CD8 class. Log10-transformed breadth and depth values were compared by one-way ANOVA with Sidak's multiple comparisons tests. Drawn from immuneACCESS, this table holds only the in-frame rearrangements with V and J called that TCRdb kept. Clones are partly lost; checked studies trace under half to an unresolved V gene and leave the rest unexplained. From that table come the V and J calls and clone size; the DNA was used to work out D and trimming. This sample holds some 110,000 clones; 75% to 90% were observed only once. About 7.4% of the sample comes from the top ten.

What this sample's time point label stands for: about 28 days (+/-7) after the second vaccine dose. AZD1222 recipients with second doses at about 4 weeks or about 12 weeks were pooled, because spike-specific TCR depth and breadth did not differ between schedules. Samples from vaccinated people were obtained from the UK trials COV001 and COV002, which included a single-blind randomized controlled phase 2/3 trial of AZD1222 (ChAdOx1 nCoV-19) in healthy adults. For TCRbeta chain sequencing, PBMC samples were collected from trial participants at day 0 and at day 28 after the second dose. Note on this clone: Its antigen has not been determined. The record has no base qualities; no much larger clone is one base away.

The CDR3 spans 17 residues, from the cysteine through the phenylalanine. Of all the DNA, just the CDR3 is kept, 51 bases in frame from base 1. Relative to germline, V is 5 bases shorter and J is 4 bases shorter, with 24 bases between their ends. From the germline V gene (reference sequence), CDR1 is PRHDT and CDR2 is FYEKMQ. This clonotype was sampled from an adult who received the AZD1222 COVID-19 vaccine. The chain links TRBV13 with TRBJ2-7; TRBD1 is possibly the D segment (6 matching bases). The source material was peripheral blood, sampled 28 days after the second AZD1222 dose. CDR3 reads: CASSPSLDRQGNYEQYF. The DNA reads TGTGCCAGCAGCCCTAGCCTTGACAGGCAGGGTAATTACGAGCAGTACTTC.